This T cell receptor beta chain was sequenced for a study of T cell responses to AZD1222 COVID-19 vaccine. Study results and limitations: Only after the peak T cell response were repertoires sampled. Spike-specific TCR breadth and depth both grew after two AZD1222 doses. Donors were chiefly white British, with a greater number of females, and clonal diversity was perhaps underestimated.

Clones were sequenced by immunoSEQ multiplex PCR, and TCRdb holds only the in-frame ones, with some missing. In the table there are under 150,000 clones, around 93% of which are singletons. This clone was seen a handful of times. Antigen specificity is unknown. Combined were second doses at about 4 or about 12 weeks. Looked up from germline, CDR1 is SGHDN and CDR2 is FVKESK. The CDR3 is 15 residues long. Trimming stripped 4 bases from V and 4 bases from J, with 16 bases between. The V call is TRBV14, the J call TRBJ1-2; the D is unclear. This TCR was sampled from an adult who received the AZD1222 COVID-19 vaccine. Here the sequenced sample was peripheral blood, taken 28 days after the second AZD1222 dose. As DNA, the CDR3 is TGTGCCAGCAGCCGTAACGCCCGGGTCCTCTATGGCTACACCTTC. It specifies CASSRNARVLYGYTF.